This T cell receptor beta chain emerged from a study of spatial heterogeneity in lung cancer. Time point given: sample taken at primary tumor resection. Unsorted tumor, nontumor lung tissue or cryopreserved PBMC supplied the whole RNA. This clonotype was detected many times. On each TCR cDNA molecule, a unique molecular identifier was present. In TCRdb, the 5' RACE reads were re-called with MiXCR into one record per CDR3 protein. The table includes 25,000 or so distinct CDR3 sequences, 4.7% detected once. This CDR3 spans 15 amino acids. The ends were cut back, 2 bases at V and 4 bases at J, with 14 bases in the middle. Germline values: CDR1 KGHSH, CDR2 LQKENI.

This rearrangement joins TRBV18 to TRBJ1-1; a weak D match, TRBD1 (5 bases). The clonotype was recovered from a male donor with early-stage non-small cell lung cancer. This material consisted of PBMCs, taken at surgery. CDR3 in DNA: TGTGCCAGCTCACCATTAGTGGGGGACTCCACTGAAGCTTTCTTT. As protein: CASSPLVGDSTEAFF.